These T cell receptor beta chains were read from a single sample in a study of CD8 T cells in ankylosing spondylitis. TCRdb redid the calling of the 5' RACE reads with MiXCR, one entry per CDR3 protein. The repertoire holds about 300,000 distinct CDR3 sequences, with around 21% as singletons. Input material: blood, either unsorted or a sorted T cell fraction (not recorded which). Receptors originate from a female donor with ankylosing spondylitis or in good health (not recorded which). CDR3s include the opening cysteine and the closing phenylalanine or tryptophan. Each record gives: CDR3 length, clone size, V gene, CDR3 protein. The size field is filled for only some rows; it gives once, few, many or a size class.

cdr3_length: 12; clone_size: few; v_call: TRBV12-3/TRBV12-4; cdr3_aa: CASRGDRGIQYF
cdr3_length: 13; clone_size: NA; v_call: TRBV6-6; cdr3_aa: CASSRRDPHEQFF
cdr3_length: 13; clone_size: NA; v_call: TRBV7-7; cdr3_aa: CASSRLGAHEQFF
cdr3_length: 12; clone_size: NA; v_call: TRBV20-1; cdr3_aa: CSARRDNYGYTF
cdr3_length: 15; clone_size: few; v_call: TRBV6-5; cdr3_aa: CASSYPGAGSNEQFF
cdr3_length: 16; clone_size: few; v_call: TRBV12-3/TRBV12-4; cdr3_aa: CASARRRADMNTEAFF
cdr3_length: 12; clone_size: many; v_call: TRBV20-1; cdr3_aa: CSARGQFNEQFF
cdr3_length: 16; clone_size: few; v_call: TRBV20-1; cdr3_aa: CSARIPLAGAGNEQFF
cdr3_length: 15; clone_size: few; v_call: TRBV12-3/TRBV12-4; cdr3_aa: CASSPDRGSNQPQHF
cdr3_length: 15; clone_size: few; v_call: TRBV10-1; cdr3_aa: CASSESLALGDEQFF
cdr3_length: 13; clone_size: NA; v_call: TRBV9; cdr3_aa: CASSVGPLETQYF
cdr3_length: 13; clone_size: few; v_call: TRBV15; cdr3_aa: CATSRQGSGAQHF
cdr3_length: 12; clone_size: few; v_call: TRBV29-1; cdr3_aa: CSVPLDANIQYF
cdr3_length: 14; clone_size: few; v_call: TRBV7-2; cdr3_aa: CASNPDRRGGELFF
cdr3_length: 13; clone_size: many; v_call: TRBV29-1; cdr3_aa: CSGGTANTGELFF
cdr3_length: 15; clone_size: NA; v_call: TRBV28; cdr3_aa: CASSLWTGSGNTIYF
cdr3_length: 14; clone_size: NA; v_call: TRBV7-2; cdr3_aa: CATPRGQSNYGYTF
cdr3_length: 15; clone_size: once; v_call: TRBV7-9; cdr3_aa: CASSLVGGEEETQYF
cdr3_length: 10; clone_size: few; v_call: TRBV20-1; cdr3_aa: CSAGSQPQHF
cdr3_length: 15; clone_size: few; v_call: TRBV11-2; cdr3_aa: CASSLGGPGRHEQFF
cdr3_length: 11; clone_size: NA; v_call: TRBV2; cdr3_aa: CASSILATQYF
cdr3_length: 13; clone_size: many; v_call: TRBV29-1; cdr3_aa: CSARSESSYEQYF
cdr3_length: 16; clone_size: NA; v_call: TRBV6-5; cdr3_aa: CASSYIQRVQGGKLFF
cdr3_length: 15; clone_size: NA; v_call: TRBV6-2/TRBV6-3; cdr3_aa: CASTLTGPISYEQYF
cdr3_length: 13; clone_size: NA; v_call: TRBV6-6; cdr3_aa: CASSYLQNYEQYF
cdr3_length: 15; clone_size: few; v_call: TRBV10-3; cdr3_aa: CAISPTSGQNTEAFF
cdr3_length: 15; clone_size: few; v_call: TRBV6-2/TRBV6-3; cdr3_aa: CASSPEQGSYNEQFF
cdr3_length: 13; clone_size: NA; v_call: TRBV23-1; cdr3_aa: CASSQSGDGIAFF
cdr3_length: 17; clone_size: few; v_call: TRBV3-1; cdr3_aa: CASSQGRASGMSETQYF
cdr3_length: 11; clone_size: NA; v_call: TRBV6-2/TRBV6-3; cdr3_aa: CASRRPGEQYF
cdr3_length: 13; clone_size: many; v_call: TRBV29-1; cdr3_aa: CSVDEDRDYGYTF
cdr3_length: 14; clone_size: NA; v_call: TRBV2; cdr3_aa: CASRLAGGNNEQFF
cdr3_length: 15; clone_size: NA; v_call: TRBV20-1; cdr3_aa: CSAASDSRSGMEQFF
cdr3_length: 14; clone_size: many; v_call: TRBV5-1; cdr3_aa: CASSPAANTGELFF
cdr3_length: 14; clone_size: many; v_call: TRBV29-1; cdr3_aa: CSVDRTGGRETQYF
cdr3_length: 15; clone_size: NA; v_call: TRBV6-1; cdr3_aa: CASSRQGPSNYGYTF
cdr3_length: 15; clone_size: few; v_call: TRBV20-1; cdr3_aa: CSATSGTSGRNEQFF
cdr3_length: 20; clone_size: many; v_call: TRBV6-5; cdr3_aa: CASSSMTSGRAFWSYNEQFF
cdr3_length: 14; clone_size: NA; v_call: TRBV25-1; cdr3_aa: CASSDALAKNIQYF
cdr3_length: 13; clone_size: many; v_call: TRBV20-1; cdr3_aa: CSAIWPGANVLTF
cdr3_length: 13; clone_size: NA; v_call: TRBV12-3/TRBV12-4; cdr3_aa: CASSLGRIYEQYF
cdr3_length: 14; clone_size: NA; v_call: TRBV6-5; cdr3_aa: CASKKVLAPTQQFF
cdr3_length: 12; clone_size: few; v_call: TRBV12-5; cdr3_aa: CASGLGEETQYF
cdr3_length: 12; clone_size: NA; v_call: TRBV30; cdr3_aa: CAWSVGAAEQYF
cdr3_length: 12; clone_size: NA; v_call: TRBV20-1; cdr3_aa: CSAITTYYGYTF
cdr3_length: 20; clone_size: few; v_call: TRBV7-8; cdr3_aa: CASSTRDLGADGSSYNEQFF
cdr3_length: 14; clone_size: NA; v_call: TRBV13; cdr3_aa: CASSRTSVSYEQYF
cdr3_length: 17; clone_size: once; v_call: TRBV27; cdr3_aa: CASSVRTSGAWGNEQFF
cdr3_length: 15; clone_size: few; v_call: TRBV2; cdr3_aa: CASSEVRGGSYGYTF
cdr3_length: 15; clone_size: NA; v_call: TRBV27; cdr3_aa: CASSFQRASTDTQYF
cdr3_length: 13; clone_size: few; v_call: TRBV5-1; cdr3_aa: CASSWGGETEAFF
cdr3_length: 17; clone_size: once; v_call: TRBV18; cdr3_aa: CASSPPRVSGDYNEQFF
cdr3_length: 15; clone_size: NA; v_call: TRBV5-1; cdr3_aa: CASSLDPGQNTEAFF
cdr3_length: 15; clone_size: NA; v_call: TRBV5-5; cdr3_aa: CASSFTSWEDNEQYF
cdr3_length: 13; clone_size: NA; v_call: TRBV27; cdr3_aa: CASSLGAGYGYTF
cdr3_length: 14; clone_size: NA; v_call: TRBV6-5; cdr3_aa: CASSYRRQDYEQYF
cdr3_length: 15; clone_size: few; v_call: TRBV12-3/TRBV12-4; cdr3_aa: CATLPTGQLYNEQFF
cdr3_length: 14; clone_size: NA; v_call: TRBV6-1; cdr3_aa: CASSPIFSGNTIYF
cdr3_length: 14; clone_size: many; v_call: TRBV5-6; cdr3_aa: CASRQTGDNYGYTF
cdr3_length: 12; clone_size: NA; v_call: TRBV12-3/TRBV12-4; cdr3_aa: CASRTSGEKLFF